This TCR beta chain stems from a study of blood T cell repertoires in COVID-19. Whole-study context: Nucleic acid was either cDNA or gDNA, and it came from T cells, B-cell-depleted T cells, or PBMCs.

Trimming left V 2 bases short and J 5 bases short, with 18 bases between. This CDR3 contains 16 residues. Per germline, CDR1 MNHEY and CDR2 SVGAGI. Clones were read by immunoSEQ multiplex PCR, and TCRdb kept only the in-frame ones, dropping some. This table holds 65,000 to 95,000 clones, approximately 85% found once. The source of this sequence is a man aged 70-80 years with acute or convalescent COVID-19. The sample comprised peripheral blood. The J gene is TRBJ1-1, the V gene TRBV6-5; TRBD1 might be the D (5 bases). The DNA for the CDR3 is TGTGCCAGCAGTTACGGGCCAGGGTCAGGTAGTACTGAAGCTTTCTTT. It codes for CASSYGPGSGSTEAFF.